This T cell receptor beta chain was recovered during a study of identical twins. V was cut by 6 bases and J by 5 bases, with 16 bases left in between. The CDR3 is 14 amino acids. Using its own MiXCR run on the 5' RACE reads, TCRdb lists one record per CDR3 protein. The data contain 600,000 to 800,000 distinct CDR3 sequences, around 20% of them singletons. There are a few counts of this clonotype. The same sample was also studied in work on T cells expressing NK-cell markers.

Sequenced input: PBMCs. V is TRBV12-3 or TRBV12-4 and J is TRBJ1-2; D ambiguous. The origin of this receptor is a young woman in good health. In DNA form, the CDR3 reads TGTGCCAGCAGGTTTGGGTCGGGGAGTTATGGCTACACCTTC. Its translation is CASRFGSGSYGYTF.